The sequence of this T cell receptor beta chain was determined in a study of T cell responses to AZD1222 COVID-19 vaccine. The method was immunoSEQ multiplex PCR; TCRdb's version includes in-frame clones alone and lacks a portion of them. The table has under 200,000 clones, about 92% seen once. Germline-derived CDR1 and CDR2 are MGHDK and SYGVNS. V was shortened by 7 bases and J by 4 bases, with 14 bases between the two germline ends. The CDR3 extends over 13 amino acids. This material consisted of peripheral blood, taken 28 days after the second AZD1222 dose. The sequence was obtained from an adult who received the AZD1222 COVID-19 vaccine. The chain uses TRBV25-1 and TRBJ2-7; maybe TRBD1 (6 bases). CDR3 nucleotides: TGTGCCAGCAACAGGGATATTGCGTACGAGCAGTACTTC. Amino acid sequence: CASNRDIAYEQYF.